Shown below are 22 T cell receptor beta chains from a single sample sequenced in a study of blood T cell repertoires in COVID-19. Produced via immunoSEQ multiplex PCR; TCRdb's table is partial and in-frame only. The table shows about 200,000 clones, with around four fifths occurring only once. The sequenced material came from peripheral blood. These receptors originate from a woman aged 40-49 years with active or convalescent COVID-19.

Here the CDR3 reads CASSPRGADETQYF. In DNA, the CDR3 is TGTGCCAGCAGCCCCCGGGGGGCGGACGAGACCCAGTACTTC. This chain joins TRBV3-1 (or the pseudogene TRBV3-2) and TRBJ2-5; D possibly corresponds to TRBD2 (7 bases). Germline V gene data show CDR1 as LGHDT and CDR2 as YNNKEL (reference sequence). V was trimmed by 4 bases and J by 5 bases, leaving 14 bases between them. The length of the CDR3 is 14 residues.

This clone has a handful of counts. V is TRBV27 and J is TRBJ1-2; 10 nucleotides line up with TRBD1. The V segment lost 6 bases and the J segment 8 bases; nucleotides outside the gene matches: 12. The germline V gene encodes CDR1 MNHEY and CDR2 SMNVEV (reference sequence). The CDR3 has 15 residues. The CDR3 reads CASSPRRQGAEGYTF. The CDR3 DNA reads TGTGCCAGCAGCCCCCGTAGACAGGGGGCTGAGGGCTACACCTTC.

The V call is TRBV27, the J call TRBJ2-7, with 10 bases identical to TRBD1. Germline V gene sequence: CDR1 MNHEY, CDR2 SMNVEV (reference sequence). Trimming removed 2 bases from V and 2 bases from J; junction bases left unmatched: 9. The CDR3 covers 17 residues. The CDR3 DNA follows: TGTGCCAGCAGTTTAAGGGTCCGAGGGACAGGGGCCTACGAGCAGTACTTC. Protein sequence: CASSLRVRGTGAYEQYF.

The chain links TRBV6-5 to TRBJ2-1; TRBD2 matches 14 bases. The CDR3 totals 15 residues. V shed 10 bases and J 9 bases; nucleotides not matched to a gene: 11. Per the germline V gene, CDR1 is MNHEY and CDR2 is SVGAGI. CDR3 sequence: CATRKTSGRAAEQFF. The CDR3 nucleotides are TGTGCCACTCGGAAGACTAGCGGGAGGGCGGCTGAGCAGTTCTTC.

V usage is TRBV13 and J usage is TRBJ1-6; 9 bases are shared with TRBD1. The CDR3 contains 15 residues. Unmatched junction bases numbered 3, after V lost 2 bases and J lost 7 bases. Germline V CDR1 and CDR2: PRHDT, FYEKMQ (reference sequence). CDR3 sequence reads: CASSLRGTGNSPLHF. The DNA for the CDR3 is TGTGCCAGCAGCTTACGGGGGACAGGGAATTCACCCCTCCACTTT.

The V gene is TRBV5-1, the J gene TRBJ2-1; the match to TRBD2 covers 9 bases. The CDR3 covers 17 residues. Germline loops: CDR1 SGHRS, CDR2 YFSETQ. Trimming at V came to 2 bases and at J to 6 bases, leaving 12 bases not matched to a gene. As DNA, the CDR3 is TGCGCCAGCAGCTTACCTAAGGATTGGCGGGAGGGCAATGAGCAGTTCTTC. Translation: CASSLPKDWREGNEQFF.

The chain recombines TRBV7-9 with TRBJ1-2; tentative D call: TRBD1 (5 bases). V was shortened by 0 bases and J by 5 bases, with 16 bases between the two germline ends. Germline V gene sequence: CDR1 SEHNR, CDR2 FQNEAQ (reference sequence). The CDR3 is 16 residues long. CDR3 residues: CASSLAGGGGRYGYTF. The DNA for the CDR3 is TGTGCCAGCAGCTTAGCGGGTGGCGGGGGAAGGTATGGCTACACCTTC.

V gene TRBV7-3 combines with J gene TRBJ2-1; the match to TRBD2 covers 9 bases. Germline values: CDR1 SGHTA, CDR2 FQGTGA. J gave up 6 bases and V 3 bases, and 6 bases lay outside the gene matches. The CDR3 spans 15 residues. The CDR3 region has the DNA TGTGCCAGCAGCTTCACCAGCGGGAGGATCAATGAGCAGTTCTTC. Protein: CASSFTSGRINEQFF.

This clone was picked up one time. The chain links TRBV6-6 to TRBJ2-4, with D unclear. This CDR3 spans 15 amino acids. Trimming shortened V by 4 bases and J by 1 base, and 11 bases separated the two germline ends. Germline CDR1 reads MNHNY; CDR2 reads SVGAGI (reference sequence). This CDR3 is CASSFRDWAKNIQYF. The CDR3 bases are TGTGCCAGCAGTTTCAGAGACTGGGCCAAAAACATTCAGTACTTC.

This sequence joins TRBV5-1 and TRBJ2-7, with D possibly matching TRBD2 (5 bases). Germline V gene data show CDR1 as SGHRS and CDR2 as YFSETQ. With 2 bases removed from V and 2 bases from J, the gap between germline ends came to 14 bases. The CDR3 is made up of 15 amino acids. CDR3 amino acids: CASSFLPGLTYEQYF. For the CDR3, the DNA is TGCGCCAGCAGCTTTTTACCGGGGTTAACCTACGAGCAGTACTTC.

The chain couples TRBV20-1 to TRBJ2-7; D is possibly TRBD2 (5 bases). Germline assignment: CDR1 DFQATT and CDR2 SNEGSKA (reference sequence). The V end lost 3 bases, the J end lost 1 base, and 10 bases lay between the germline ends. CDR3 size: 13 residues. Here the CDR3 DNA reads TGCAGTGCTAGTAGCCCGGGATCCTACGAGCAGTACTTC. This translates into CSASSPGSYEQYF.

This chain links TRBV6-1 with TRBJ1-5, with unresolved D. The germline V gene encodes CDR1 MNHNS and CDR2 SASEGT. The V and J ends lost 3 bases and 15 bases respectively, with 12 bases between them. The CDR3 is 11 amino acids. The DNA of the CDR3 is TGTGCCAGCAGTGACACTCTCATCCTGCATTTT. It yields the protein CASSDTLILHF.

This clone showed up just a few times. V gene TRBV2 combines with J gene TRBJ2-7; 7 positions agree with TRBD1. The CDR3 contains 14 residues. Trimming took 5 bases from V and 3 from J; bases not matched to a gene: 7. Germline CDR1 reads SNHLY; CDR2 reads FYNNEI. The CDR3 spells CASSLGQVGYEQYF. The CDR3 DNA follows: TGTGCCAGCAGTCTCGGACAGGTCGGCTACGAGCAGTACTTC. Using reference TRBV2 and TRBJ2-7 for the parts outside the CDR3, the full variable domain is EPEVTQTPSHQVTQMGQEVILRCVPISNHLYFYWYRQILGQKVEFLVSFYNNEISEKSEIFDDQFSVERPDGSNFTLKIRSTKLEDSAMYFCASSLGQVGYEQYFGPGTRLTVT.

This clone was seen only once. The J gene is TRBJ2-2, the V gene TRBV7-2; 8 positions match TRBD2. Germline V gene data show CDR1 as SGHTA and CDR2 as FQGNSA. J lost 1 base, V lost 1 base, and 5 bases had no gene match. The CDR3 length is 17 residues. The CDR3 DNA is TGTGCCAGCAGCTTAGGAGGCCTAGCGGGGAACACCGGGGAGCTGTTTTTT. As protein: CASSLGGLAGNTGELFF.

The rearrangement links TRBV11-3 to TRBJ1-1; D might be TRBD1 (5 bases). Trimming stripped 4 bases from V and 1 base from J, with 10 bases between. Germline loops: CDR1 SGHNT, CDR2 YENEEA. The CDR3 loop spans 14 amino acids. CDR3 amino acids: CASSYPGQNTEAFF. The CDR3 DNA reads as TGTGCCAGCAGCTACCCAGGGCAGAACACTGAAGCTTTCTTT.

The chain has TRBV5-4 and TRBJ1-1; D is undetermined. The V gene's germline CDR1 is SGHNT and CDR2 YYREEE (reference sequence). Between the trimmed V and J ends, which lost 1 base and 6 bases, there was a span of 16 bases. The CDR3 totals 15 residues. CDR3 loop: CASSLLGDPKAEAFF. CDR3 nucleotide sequence: TGTGCCAGCAGCTTGCTCGGGGATCCGAAGGCTGAAGCTTTCTTT.

The chain uses TRBV30 and TRBJ1-5, with 8 nucleotides matching TRBD1. V trimming: 2 bases; J trimming: 0 bases; junction bases outside the gene matches: 6. This CDR3 is built from 16 residues. CDR1 is GTSNPN and CDR2 is SVGIG in the germline V gene (reference sequence). CDR3 region: CAWSRTGTYSNQPQHF. CDR3 sequence (DNA): TGTGCCTGGAGTAGGACAGGGACTTATAGCAATCAGCCCCAGCATTTT.

This rearrangement joins TRBV27 to TRBJ1-1, with 10 bases matching TRBD1. Unmatched junction bases numbered 6, after V lost 5 bases and J lost 0 bases. Germline V lookup: CDR1 MNHEY, CDR2 SMNVEV (reference sequence). There are 16 residues in the CDR3. The DNA for the CDR3 is TGTGCCAGCAGTCCGGGACAGGGGACGATGAACACTGAAGCTTTCTTT. Its translation: CASSPGQGTMNTEAFF.

V and J are TRBV24-1 and TRBJ2-2; D is perhaps TRBD1 (5 bases). Trimming left V 5 bases short and J 4 bases short, with 10 bases between. CDR3 length: 14 residues. CDR1 and CDR2 (germline): KGHDR, SFDVKD. CDR3 in amino acids: CATSGLDSTGELFF. The CDR3 DNA reads as TGTGCCACCAGTGGGCTCGACAGCACCGGGGAGCTGTTTTTT.

The chain combines TRBV19 with TRBJ2-3, with TRBD1 as a possible D gene (5 bases). Germline CDR1 is LNHDA and CDR2 is SQIVND (reference sequence). This CDR3 comprises 12 residues. V was pared by 6 bases and J by 4 bases, with 8 bases between. The CDR3 spells CASSQGSDTQYF. CDR3 bases: TGTGCCAGTAGCCAGGGATCAGATACGCAGTATTTT.

V usage is TRBV2 and J usage is TRBJ1-3; unclear D gene. V was clipped by 6 bases and J by 3 bases, with 15 bases between them. From germline, CDR1 is SNHLY and CDR2 FYNNEI. The CDR3 consists of 15 residues. The CDR3 DNA follows: TGTGCCAGCAGACTGTCCCCCCTCCATGGAAACACCATATATTTT. Translating it yields CASRLSPLHGNTIYF. Based on the CDR3 plus reference TRBV2 and TRBJ1-3, the full variable domain is EPEVTQTPSHQVTQMGQEVILRCVPISNHLYFYWYRQILGQKVEFLVSFYNNEISEKSEIFDDQFSVERPDGSNFTLKIRSTKLEDSAMYFCASRLSPLHGNTIYFGEGSWLTVV.

The gene calls are TRBV7-9 and TRBJ2-7, with 11 bases that match TRBD2. The CDR3 length is 14 residues. V lost 3 bases and J lost 2; bases outside the gene matches: 0. The germline V gene encodes CDR1 SEHNR and CDR2 FQNEAQ (reference sequence). CDR3 sequence reads: CASSFSGGAYEQYF. CDR3 in DNA: TGTGCCAGCAGCTTTAGCGGGGGGGCCTACGAGCAGTACTTC.